What follows are 18 T cell receptor beta chains derived from one specimen sequenced in a study of T cells in Graves' hyperthyroidism and ophthalmopathy (dated by TCRdb to about 2019). Libraries were constructed by multiplex PCR. The instrument given in TCRdb is Illumina HiSeq 2000. The TCR beta CDR3 regions were amplified from RNA transcripts. A first-round RT-PCR of the TCR CDR3 used the HTBI primer set with the Qiagen OneStep RT-PCR kit. Using fastp trimming at Q25 and MiXCR clonotype assembly, TCRdb reanalyzed the public sequencing data and kept in-frame beta chains. Rows are combined by CDR3 protein, so each entry shows the most common genes and DNA. The sample table contains hundreds of thousands of distinct CDR3 sequences; only one count was recorded for 15% to 20% of them. Over 3.5% of the sample is taken by the ten largest. Sequenced material: blood. The source of these receptors is a woman younger than 45 with Graves' hyperthyroidism.

This clonotype was recorded many times. The chain has TRBV12-3 or TRBV12-4 and TRBJ1-2, with 8 bases fitting TRBD1. This CDR3 is built from 13 residues. After removal of 3 bases from V and 7 bases from J, the junction contained 4 bases not matched to a gene. In DNA, the CDR3 is TGTGCCAGCAGTTTTCAAGGGACAGGTGGCTACACCTTC. This sequence encodes CASSFQGTGGYTF.

This clonotype occurred many times. The V gene is TRBV30, the J gene TRBJ1-2, with D maybe TRBD1 (6 bases). Germline V gene data show CDR1 as GTSNPN and CDR2 as SVGIG (reference sequence). This CDR3 contains 11 residues. The V end was cut by 7 bases, the J end by 4 bases, with 10 bases between. CDR3 residues: CAYREGYGYTF. The CDR3 coding sequence is TGTGCCTACAGGGAAGGCTATGGCTACACCTTC. The full variable domain, in which reference TRBV30 and TRBJ1-2 provide the parts outside the CDR3, is SQTIHQWPATLVQPVGSPLSLECTVEGTSNPNLYWYRQAAGRGLQLLFYSVGIGQISSEVPQNLSASRPQDRQFILSSKKLLLSDSGFYLCAYREGYGYTFGSGTRLTVV.

This clonotype was picked up many times. This chain joins TRBV30 and TRBJ1-5; D ambiguous. Germline values: CDR1 GTSNPN, CDR2 SVGIG (reference sequence). Trimming took off 2 bases at V and 4 bases at J, with 9 bases between the two ends. There are 13 residues in the CDR3. The chain's CDR3 is CAWSMQENQPQHF. The CDR3 DNA is TGTGCCTGGAGTATGCAGGAGAATCAGCCCCAGCATTTT.

This clonotype was counted ten times or more. The rearrangement links TRBV5-5 to TRBJ1-2; 11 bases are shared with TRBD1. V lost 4 bases to trimming and J lost 4 bases; unmatched junction nucleotides: 12. The germline CDR1 and CDR2 sequences are SGHKS and YYEKEE (reference sequence). The CDR3 runs 17 residues. Here the CDR3 DNA reads TGTGCCAGCAGCCACGGACAGGGGGCTCGATCCGGCTATGGCTACACCTTC. Encoded protein: CASSHGQGARSGYGYTF.

V usage is TRBV19 and J usage is TRBJ1-2; D is possibly TRBD1 (5 bases). Germline lookup yields CDR1 LNHDA and CDR2 SQIVND (reference sequence). Trimming pared 8 bases from V and 8 bases from J, leaving 15 bases between. This CDR3 is built from 12 residues. CDR3: CASWGTKGGYTF. DNA of the CDR3: TGTGCCAGTTGGGGAACCAAGGGGGGCTACACCTTC.

J is TRBJ2-2 and V is TRBV7-3, with 10 bases matching TRBD2. This CDR3 has 16 residues. The germline V gene has CDR1 SGHTA and CDR2 FQGTGA. The ends lost 3 bases at V and 5 bases at J; junction bases unmatched: 6. The CDR3 loop is CASSFQSGRGTGELFF. The CDR3 region has the DNA TGTGCCAGCAGCTTTCAAAGCGGGAGGGGTACCGGGGAGCTGTTTTTT.

This clonotype was detected ten times or more. The chain has TRBV28 and TRBJ2-7; D might be TRBD2 (6 bases). This CDR3 region has 13 residues. V lost 9 bases to trimming and J lost 3 bases, with 15 bases between them. Germline CDR1 is MDHEN and CDR2 is SYDVKM. The CDR3 region has the DNA TGTGCCAGTCGCGGAGGGGTTAACTACGAGCAGTACTTC. It yields the protein CASRGGVNYEQYF.

A few counts support this clonotype. The chain combines TRBV19 with TRBJ1-2; no clear D. CDR3 length: 14 amino acids. V was trimmed by 3 bases and J by 1 base, leaving 9 bases between them. CDR1 is LNHDA, CDR2 SQIVND, per germline (reference sequence). The CDR3 DNA follows: TGTGCCAGTAGTATCCAGTTCAGTAACTATGGCTACACCTTC. This gives the protein CASSIQFSNYGYTF.

There are a few counts of this clonotype. V is TRBV6-5 and J is TRBJ2-3; TRBD1 is a possible D gene (6 bases). Looked up from germline, CDR1 is MNHEY and CDR2 is SVGAGI. CDR3 length: 13 amino acids. The V end was cut by 2 bases, the J end by 4 bases, with 7 bases between. The CDR3 here is CASSYEGADTQYF. As DNA, the CDR3 is TGTGCCAGCAGTTACGAGGGGGCAGATACGCAGTATTTT.

This chain joins TRBV28 and TRBJ1-6, with D hard to call. V dropped 4 bases and J dropped 8 bases, with 15 bases sitting between them. CDR1 is MDHEN, CDR2 SYDVKM, per germline. The CDR3 sequence is 15 residues long. The chain's CDR3 is CASSSGTPRDSPLHF. DNA for the CDR3: TGTGCCAGCAGTTCAGGAACCCCGCGGGATTCACCCCTCCACTTT.

This clonotype was recorded at least ten times. This rearrangement joins TRBV11-2 to TRBJ2-3, with 11 bases lining up with TRBD2. The germline V gene encodes CDR1 SGHAT and CDR2 FQNNGV. The CDR3 length is 16 residues. V shed 3 bases and J 0 bases; nucleotides not matched to a gene: 2. CDR3 coding DNA: TGTGCCAGCAGCTTTAGCGGGGGGGGTAGCACAGATACGCAGTATTTT. This translates into CASSFSGGGSTDTQYF.

This clonotype occurred many times. This sequence joins TRBV28 and TRBJ2-7; 7 bases map to TRBD2. The germline gives CDR1 MDHEN, CDR2 SYDVKM. This CDR3 contains 14 residues. V gave up 3 bases and J gave up 4 bases; unmatched junction bases: 6. The CDR3 loop is CASSFGGRGYEQYF. Here the CDR3 DNA reads TGTGCCAGCAGTTTTGGCGGGAGAGGATACGAGCAGTACTTC.

The V gene is TRBV30, the J gene TRBJ2-1, with 8 bases that match TRBD1. The CDR3 has 13 amino acids. From germline, CDR1 is GTSNPN and CDR2 SVGIG (reference sequence). Trimming cost V 3 bases and J 10 bases; bases outside gene matches: 8. The CDR3 DNA sequence: TGTGCCTGGAGCCGGACAGGGTGGTACGAGCAGTTCTTC. It is translated as CAWSRTGWYEQFF.

This chain links TRBV11-1 with TRBJ2-1, with 7 nucleotides matching TRBD2. Germline assignment: CDR1 SGHAT and CDR2 FQDESV (reference sequence). The CDR3 is 17 residues long. The V segment lost 3 bases and the J segment 4 bases; nucleotides outside the gene matches: 12. The CDR3: CASSLLGGILGYNEQFF. The CDR3 DNA sequence: TGTGCCAGCAGCTTGTTGGGGGGGATCCTCGGGTACAATGAGCAGTTCTTC.

At least ten counts were recorded for this clonotype. This rearrangement joins TRBV2 to TRBJ1-1; D is possibly TRBD1 (5 bases). The V gene's germline CDR1 is SNHLY and CDR2 FYNNEI. CDR3 length: 12 residues. V lost 8 bases, J lost 1 base, and 8 bases lay in between. Here the CDR3 DNA reads TGTGCCAGCCGGACAACGAACACTGAAGCTTTCTTT. This codes for CASRTTNTEAFF.

The chain has TRBV12-5 and TRBJ2-3; 7 positions agree with TRBD2. Germline loops: CDR1 LGHNT, CDR2 FRNRAP. Trimming at V came to 2 bases and at J to 2 bases, leaving 19 bases not matched to a gene. The CDR3 loop spans 20 amino acids. CDR3 sequence (DNA): TGTGCTAGTGGTTTGACCATCGCTCCCGGAGCGGGATACATCACAGATACGCAGTATTTT. Its translation: CASGLTIAPGAGYITDTQYF. Together with reference TRBV12-5 and TRBJ2-3, the CDR3 gives the full variable domain: DARVTQTPRHKVTEMGQEVTMRCQPILGHNTVFWYRQTMMQGLELLAYFRNRAPLDDSGMPKDRFSAEMPDATLATLKIQPSEPRDSAVYFCASGLTIAPGAGYITDTQYFGPGTRLTVL.

This clonotype turned up a few times. J is TRBJ1-3 and V is TRBV7-3; 7 bases are a match to TRBD1. The CDR3 consists of 16 residues. Unmatched junction bases numbered 6, after V lost 3 bases and J lost 1 base. In germline, CDR1 is SGHTA, CDR2 FQGTGA. CDR3: CASSFYPQGSGNTIYF. CDR3 in DNA: TGTGCCAGCAGCTTTTACCCACAGGGGTCTGGAAACACCATATATTTT.

V usage is TRBV12-3 or TRBV12-4 and J usage is TRBJ2-6; 7 positions agree with TRBD2. The J segment lost 0 bases and the V segment lost 6 bases, leaving 8 bases of the junction unmatched. The CDR3 length is 17 residues. The CDR3, as DNA: TGTGCCAGCAGCCCCCGAGCGGGGAACTCTGGGGCCAACGTCCTGACTTTC. Translating it yields CASSPRAGNSGANVLTF.